Listed here are 14 T cell receptor beta chains from one sample, sequenced in a study of blood T cell repertoires in COVID-19. Clones were sequenced by immunoSEQ multiplex PCR, and TCRdb holds only the in-frame ones, with some missing. The sample lists hundreds of thousands of clones; over 85% were seen once. Sequencing was performed on peripheral blood. These receptor sequences come from a woman in her twenties or thirties with COVID-19, enrolled during active disease.

This rearrangement joins TRBV2 to TRBJ1-1; D unresolved. The CDR3 length is 13 residues. CDR1 and CDR2 (germline): SNHLY, FYNNEI. V gave up 5 bases and J gave up 1 base, with 8 bases separating them. The CDR3 DNA follows: TGTGCCAGCAGTCGGGAGCGGAACACTGAAGCTTTCTTT. It encodes CASSRERNTEAFF.

The V and J genes are TRBV21-1 and TRBJ1-1; TRBD1, the table's D call, was not compared with the DNA. TRBV21-1 is designated a pseudogene. This CDR3 is 14 amino acids long. CDR3 DNA sequence: TGTGCCAGTCTCGGACAGGGGTTAAGAACTGAAGCTTTCTTT. It is translated as CASLGQGLRTEAFF.

The chain links TRBV15 to TRBJ1-6, with no clear D. Germline CDR1 LNHNV, CDR2 YYDKDF (reference sequence). Between the trimmed V and J ends, which lost 0 bases and 7 bases, there was a span of 7 bases. This CDR3 has 14 amino acids. CDR3 nucleotides: TGTGCCACCAGCAGAGATACAGACAATTCACCCCTCCACTTT. It encodes CATSRDTDNSPLHF.

The chain has TRBV13 and TRBJ2-7; TRBD2 agrees at 9 bases. The CDR3 is 15 residues long. Per the germline V gene, CDR1 is PRHDT and CDR2 is FYEKMQ (reference sequence). V was clipped by 5 bases and J by 5 bases; unmatched bases: 10. CDR3 residues: CASSTRLAAFHEQYF. CDR3 bases: TGTGCCAGCAGCACCCGACTAGCGGCTTTCCACGAGCAGTACTTC.

The chain joins TRBV5-1 to TRBJ2-5, with 7 bases fitting TRBD2. CDR3 size: 15 residues. V gave up 0 bases and J gave up 2 bases; unmatched junction bases: 4. CDR1 and CDR2 (germline): SGHRS, YFSETQ. As DNA, the CDR3 is TGCGCCAGCAGCTTGGAGGGACTACTTCAAGAGACCCAGTACTTC. Residues: CASSLEGLLQETQYF.

The chain links TRBV6-5 to TRBJ1-1, with 10 bases aligning to TRBD1. This CDR3 contains 14 residues. V trimming: 7 bases; J trimming: 4 bases; junction bases outside the gene matches: 6. Looked up from germline, CDR1 is MNHEY and CDR2 is SVGAGI. In nucleotides, the CDR3 is TGTGCCAGCATCCAGGGACAGGGGACCACTGAAGCTTTCTTT. Translating it yields CASIQGQGTTEAFF.

The chain employs TRBV21-1 and TRBJ2-7; the D call of TRBD1 is as the table states it, not checked on the DNA. TRBV21-1 constitutes a pseudogene. The CDR3 is made up of 17 amino acids. CDR3 loop: CASSKDLQGPEYYEQYF. The CDR3 nucleotides read TGTGCCAGCAGCAAAGATCTACAGGGCCCCGAATATTACGAGCAGTACTTC.

V and J are TRBV11-3 and TRBJ2-1, with 9 nucleotides matching TRBD2. The CDR3 loop spans 16 amino acids. V gave up 8 bases and J gave up 4 bases; unmatched junction bases: 12. CDR1 is SGHNT, CDR2 YENEEA, per germline. CDR3 protein: CASRSGAGGMYNEQFF. In DNA form, the CDR3 reads TGTGCCAGCCGCTCCGGGGCGGGGGGGATGTACAATGAGCAGTTCTTC.

The chain employs TRBV6-5 and TRBJ2-1; 9 bases agree with TRBD1. The V gene's germline CDR1 is MNHEY and CDR2 SVGAGI. CDR3 length: 15 residues. V trimming: 7 bases; J trimming: 9 bases; junction bases outside the gene matches: 13. CDR3 sequence reads: CASKPSDRGSVEQFF. The CDR3 DNA sequence: TGTGCCAGCAAGCCATCGGACAGGGGTTCGGTTGAGCAGTTCTTC.

The chain couples TRBV5-1 to TRBJ1-2; 7 bases are a match to TRBD1. The CDR3 contains 13 residues. Losses at the gene ends were 4 bases for V and 4 bases for J; bases not matched to a gene: 4. In germline, CDR1 is SGHRS, CDR2 YFSETQ. The CDR3 nucleotides are TGCGCCAGCAGCAGGGGACAGACCTATGGCTACACCTTC. Translation: CASSRGQTYGYTF. The full variable domain, completed using reference TRBV5-1 and TRBJ1-2, is KAGVTQTPRYLIKTRGQQVTLSCSPISGHRSVSWYQQTPGQGLQFLFEYFSETQRNKGNFPGRFSGRQFSNSRSEMNVSTLELGDSALYLCASSRGQTYGYTFGSGTRLTVV.

The V call is TRBV27, the J call TRBJ2-2; TRBD2 matches 8 bases. CDR1 is MNHEY, CDR2 SMNVEV, per germline (reference sequence). CDR3 length equals 14 residues. With 6 bases clipped from V and 0 bases from J, the junction kept 0 bases outside the gene matches. The CDR3, as DNA: TGTGCCAGCAGAGCGGGGGCGAACACCGGGGAGCTGTTTTTT. Translation: CASRAGANTGELFF.

The chain joins TRBV4-1 to TRBJ2-7, with a weak D call TRBD1 (5 bases). Germline CDR1 reads MGHRA; CDR2 reads YSYEKL. V was cut by 2 bases and J by 2 bases, with 10 bases left in between. The length of the CDR3 is 14 residues. Written as DNA, the CDR3 is TGCGCCAGCAGCCAAAGTACAGGAACCTACGAGCAGTACTTC. Its protein product is CASSQSTGTYEQYF.

CDR3 region: CASTLGGGAETQYF. The CDR3 DNA reads TGTGCCAGCACTCTCGGCGGGGGGGCGGAGACCCAGTACTTC. V is TRBV21-1 and J is TRBJ2-5; no DNA check was done on the table's D call, TRBD2. TRBV21-1 has pseudogene status. This CDR3 is built from 14 residues.

The V and J genes are TRBV23-1 and TRBJ2-3; 10 bases are a match to TRBD1. TRBV23-1 qualifies as an ORF whose function is uncertain. This CDR3 is 20 amino acids long. V dropped 0 bases and J dropped 2; count of bases not matched to a gene: 14. CDR3 bases: TGCGCCAGCAGTCAATCAAATTTTTCCCCCGGGACAGGGGACACAGATACGCAGTATTTT. It yields the protein CASSQSNFSPGTGDTDTQYF.